Following are 19 T cell receptor beta chains from one sample sequenced in a study of T cell repertoires in cytomegalovirus infection. These receptors are not linked to any known antigen. TCRdb re-called the reads through MiXCR, storing one row per CDR3 protein. Here the sample spans about a million distinct CDR3 sequences, around 30% being singletons. The specimen was cultured CD8+ T cells from PBMCs, collected from culture after CMV antigen stimulation. The receptors shown here come from a human donor in good health (CMV status not recorded). Some clones in this sample may be carry-over from other donors' samples.

The chain joins TRBV5-4 to TRBJ2-5; D is tentatively TRBD1 or TRBD2 (6 bases each). Trimming removed 3 bases from V and 5 bases from J, with 14 bases in between. CDR3 length: 14 residues. Germline loops: CDR1 SGHNT, CDR2 YYREEE (reference sequence). The CDR3 coding sequence is TGTGCCAGCAGCTCAGTGGACAGCGGGGAGACCCAGTACTTC. Encoded protein: CASSSVDSGETQYF.

This clonotype appeared many times. The V gene is TRBV12-3 or TRBV12-4, the J gene TRBJ2-1; 7 bases align to TRBD1. This CDR3 spans 14 amino acids. V shed 1 base and J 8 bases; nucleotides not matched to a gene: 5. Here the CDR3 reads CASSLGTGGYEQFF. CDR3 sequence (DNA): TGTGCCAGCAGTTTAGGGACAGGTGGCTATGAGCAGTTCTTC.

The J gene is TRBJ2-6, the V gene TRBV5-6; D not resolved. The CDR3 contains 16 residues. The ends were cut back, 5 bases at V and 5 bases at J, with 17 bases in the middle. Germline V gene data show CDR1 as SGHDT and CDR2 as YYEEEE. The CDR3 sequence is CASRLGWAARANVLTF. The CDR3, as DNA: TGTGCCAGCAGACTGGGTTGGGCTGCTCGGGCCAACGTCCTGACTTTC.

This clonotype was picked up a small number of times. The chain has TRBV6-5 and TRBJ1-1; D gene uncertain. The CDR3 loop spans 14 amino acids. In germline, CDR1 is MNHEY, CDR2 SVGAGI. V was pared by 1 base and J by 0 bases, with 6 bases between. The CDR3 bases are TGTGCCAGCAGTTACTACGTTATGAACACTGAAGCTTTCTTT. Its translation is CASSYYVMNTEAFF.

The CDR3 is CASSYPKGLAGESSYNEQFF. As DNA, the CDR3 is TGTGCCAGCAGTTACCCTAAGGGACTAGCGGGAGAGAGCTCCTACAATGAGCAGTTCTTC. This chain connects TRBV6-5 to TRBJ2-1; 14 bases agree with TRBD2. The CDR3 extends over 20 amino acids. V lost 2 bases, J lost 0 bases, and 9 bases stayed unmatched. Germline CDR1 is MNHEY and CDR2 is SVGAGI.

This rearrangement joins TRBV7-6 to TRBJ2-1, with 8 bases aligning to TRBD1. CDR1 is SGHVS, CDR2 FNYEAQ, per germline. The CDR3 covers 14 residues. Germline trimming cut 1 base from V and 9 bases from J; bases unmatched to any gene: 5. CDR3 in amino acids: CASSLGTGTGEQFF. The CDR3 region has the DNA TGTGCCAGCAGCTTAGGGACAGGGACGGGTGAGCAGTTCTTC.

V gene TRBV6-5 combines with J gene TRBJ1-3, with TRBD1 as a possible D gene (5 bases). The CDR3 extends over 14 amino acids. V lost 7 bases and J 1 base, leaving 11 bases between the germline ends. The germline V gene encodes CDR1 MNHEY and CDR2 SVGAGI. The CDR3 is CASKYGGSGNTIYF. The CDR3 DNA is TGTGCCAGCAAATACGGGGGGTCTGGAAACACCATATATTTT.

J is TRBJ1-2 and V is TRBV27; D is undetermined. The length of the CDR3 is 14 residues. From germline, CDR1 is MNHEY and CDR2 SMNVEV (reference sequence). The ends were cut back, 8 bases at V and 4 bases at J, with 17 bases in the middle. CDR3 sequence: CASGEVGGSYGYTF. The CDR3 DNA reads as TGTGCCAGCGGGGAGGTGGGAGGAAGCTATGGCTACACCTTC.

The sample holds a few counts of this clonotype. This chain connects TRBV4-1 to TRBJ2-5, with TRBD2 as a possible D gene (6 bases). Trimming removed 3 bases at V and 3 bases at J, with 20 bases between. CDR1 MGHRA and CDR2 YSYEKL come from the germline V gene. The CDR3 is 17 residues long. CDR3 bases: TGCGCCAGCAGCCAGACGCCGGGACTGAGGGGCGAAGAGACCCAGTACTTC. This translates into CASSQTPGLRGEETQYF.

The genes are TRBV19 and TRBJ2-1; perhaps TRBD1 as D (6 bases). Germline CDR1 is LNHDA and CDR2 is SQIVND (reference sequence). The CDR3 sequence is 16 residues long. The V end was cut by 0 bases, the J end by 7 bases, with 16 bases between. The CDR3 bases are TGTGCCAGTAGTATAGATACAGGGATTTTCTGGAATGAGCAGTTCTTC. Translated, it gives CASSIDTGIFWNEQFF.

This clonotype showed up many times. The rearrangement joins TRBV7-8 to TRBJ1-5; maybe TRBD1 (5 bases). The CDR3 length is 14 residues. V was clipped by 1 base and J by 3 bases, with 7 bases between them. Germline lookup yields CDR1 SGHVS and CDR2 FQNEAQ. CDR3 region: CASSLGGYNQPQHF. The CDR3 DNA is TGTGCCAGCAGCTTAGGGGGGTACAATCAGCCCCAGCATTTT.

This clonotype was observed at least ten times. The rearrangement uses TRBV7-2 and TRBJ2-7; D is unresolved. The CDR3 runs 14 residues. The germline V gene encodes CDR1 SGHTA and CDR2 FQGNSA. Trimming removed 1 base from V and 0 bases from J, with 7 bases in between. The CDR3 nucleotides are TGTGCCAGCAGCTTAGAAGGATTCTCCTACGAGCAGTACTTC. It is translated as CASSLEGFSYEQYF.

Only a few counts were recorded for this clonotype. The genes are TRBV6-5 and TRBJ2-6, with 8 bases identical to TRBD1. In germline, CDR1 is MNHEY, CDR2 SVGAGI. The CDR3 runs 17 residues. The CDR3 reads CAAGTGAFSGGANVLTF. In DNA form, the CDR3 reads TGTGCGGCGGGGACAGGAGCTTTTTCTGGCGGGGCCAACGTCCTGACTTTC.

This CDR3 is CATSRGPLAGGLNRPYNEQFF. CDR3 bases: TGTGCCACCAGCAGAGGTCCGCTAGCGGGGGGACTAAACCGACCCTACAATGAGCAGTTCTTC. The rearrangement links TRBV15 to TRBJ2-1; the match to TRBD2 covers 11 bases. With 1 base clipped from V and 2 bases from J, the junction kept 16 bases outside the gene matches. CDR1 is LNHNV, CDR2 YYDKDF, per germline (reference sequence). This CDR3 comprises 21 residues.

The chain has TRBV9 and TRBJ1-1, with a possible D match to TRBD1 (6 bases). Germline CDR1 reads SGDLS; CDR2 reads YYNGEE. V was trimmed by 2 bases and J by 5 bases, leaving 16 bases between them. This CDR3 is 15 amino acids long. In nucleotides, the CDR3 is TGTGCCAGCAGCGTGGGGACAACCTCGGGGACTGAAGCTTTCTTT. Protein sequence: CASSVGTTSGTEAFF.

The chain combines TRBV20-1 with TRBJ1-2; D possibly corresponds to TRBD1 (5 bases). The CDR3 loop spans 16 amino acids. CDR1 is DFQATT and CDR2 is SNEGSKA in the germline V gene (reference sequence). Trimming took off 6 bases at V and 0 bases at J, with 20 bases between the two ends. The CDR3 nucleotides read TGCAGTGCAAAAGAAGGGGAAAAAGGAGCTAACTATGGCTACACCTTC. Amino acid sequence: CSAKEGEKGANYGYTF.

The CDR3 region is CASSLPGQAEQYV. The CDR3 DNA follows: TGTGCCAGCAGCTTACCGGGACAGGCTGAGCAGTACGTC. The chain has TRBV7-4 and TRBJ2-7; 8 positions agree with TRBD1. V trimming: 2 bases; J trimming: 7 bases; junction bases outside the gene matches: 4. The CDR3 sequence is 13 residues long. The V gene's germline CDR1 is SGHVT and CDR2 SQSDAQ.

This clonotype was observed at least ten times. The V gene is TRBV6-6, the J gene TRBJ1-3; 7 nucleotides agree with TRBD1. CDR1 is MNHNY, CDR2 SVGAGI, per germline (reference sequence). Trimming cost V 2 bases and J 2 bases; bases outside gene matches: 3. This CDR3 is 15 amino acids long. DNA for the CDR3: TGTGCCAGCAGTTACCTGGGACAGCCTGGAAACACCATATATTTT. Translation: CASSYLGQPGNTIYF.

The chain uses TRBV4-3 and TRBJ2-1; the match to TRBD1 covers 7 bases. Per germline, CDR1 LGHNA and CDR2 YSLEER. This CDR3 comprises 17 residues. After removal of 0 bases from V and 2 bases from J, the junction contained 7 bases not matched to a gene. For the CDR3, the DNA is TGCGCCAGCAGCCAAGATATGGCAGGGGGACCCTACAATGAGCAGTTCTTC. Amino acids: CASSQDMAGGPYNEQFF.